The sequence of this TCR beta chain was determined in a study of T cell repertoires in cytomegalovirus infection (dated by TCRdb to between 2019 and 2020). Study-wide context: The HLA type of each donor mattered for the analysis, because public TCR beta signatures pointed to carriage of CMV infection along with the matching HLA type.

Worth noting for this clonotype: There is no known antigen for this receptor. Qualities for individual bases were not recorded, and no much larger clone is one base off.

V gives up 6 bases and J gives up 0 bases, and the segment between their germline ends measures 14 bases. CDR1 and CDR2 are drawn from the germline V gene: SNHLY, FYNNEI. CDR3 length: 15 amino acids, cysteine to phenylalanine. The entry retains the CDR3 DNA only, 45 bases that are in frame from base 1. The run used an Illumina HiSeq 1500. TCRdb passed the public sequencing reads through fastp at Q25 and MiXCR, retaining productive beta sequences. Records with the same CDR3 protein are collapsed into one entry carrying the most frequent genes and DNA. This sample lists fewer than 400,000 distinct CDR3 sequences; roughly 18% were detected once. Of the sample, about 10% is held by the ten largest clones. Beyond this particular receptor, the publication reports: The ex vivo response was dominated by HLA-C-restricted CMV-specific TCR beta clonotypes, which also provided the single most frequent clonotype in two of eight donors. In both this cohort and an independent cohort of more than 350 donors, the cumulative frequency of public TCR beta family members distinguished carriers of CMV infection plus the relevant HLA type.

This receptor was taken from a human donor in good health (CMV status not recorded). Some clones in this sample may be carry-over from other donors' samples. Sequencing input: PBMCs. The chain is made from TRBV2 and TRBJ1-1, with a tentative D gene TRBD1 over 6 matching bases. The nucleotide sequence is TGTGCCAGCAGACAGGGTTTAGGTTTGAACACTGAAGCTTTCTTT. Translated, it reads CASRQGLGLNTEAFF.